This T cell receptor beta chain came from a study of regulatory T cells in long-lasting Graves disease. Investigators prepared the TCR beta libraries by applying iRepertoire HTBI primers and Arm-PCR of CDR3 regions. Each CDR3 protein is one row after TCRdb ran MiXCR on the multiplex PCR reads. The data contain 600,000 to 800,000 distinct CDR3 sequences, 30% of them singletons. Described time point: persistent/refractory GD, antithyroid drugs over 5 years with positive TRAb. From PBMCs, RNA was extracted and then used to make the TCR library. Germline CDR1 is SQVTM and CDR2 is ANQGSEA. This CDR3 spans 13 amino acids. The ends were cut back, 0 bases at V and 0 bases at J, with 3 bases in the middle.

The chain uses TRBV29-1 and TRBJ1-5; D is unresolved. Sequencing was performed on peripheral blood mononuclear cells (PBMCs), taken when the disease was refractory, from a patient treated with antithyroid drugs. The clonotype was recovered from a female donor with Graves disease. CDR3 sequence: CSVEETSNQPQHF. CDR3 DNA: TGCAGCGTTGAAGAGACTAGCAATCAGCCCCAGCATTTT.